These T cell receptor beta chains were read from a single sample in a study of blood T cells in healthy people across ages. TCRdb used MiXCR to reprocess the 5' RACE reads, holding one entry per CDR3 protein. Altogether 2 million or so distinct CDR3 sequences are present, about 49% being singletons, with the ten largest covering less than 2.5%. Sequencing input: blood. These receptors were collected from a woman between 40 and 50 years old in good health. Both conserved end residues are part of each CDR3. D genes are given only for firm matches. Clone size is stated in some rows and not others, as once, few, many or a class when expanded.

size: few; V: TRBV27; D: .; J: TRBJ2-1; CDR3: CASSYRETEQFF; DNA: TGTGCCAGCAGTTACAGGGAGACTGAGCAGTTCTTC
size: .; V: TRBV29-1; D: .; J: TRBJ2-4; CDR3: CSVEAGEAKNIQYF; DNA: TGCAGCGTTGAAGCAGGGGAAGCCAAAAACATTCAGTACTTC
size: few; V: TRBV20-1; D: .; J: TRBJ2-5; CDR3: CSARDGASWWETQYF; DNA: TGCAGTGCTAGAGATGGGGCTAGCTGGTGGGAGACCCAGTACTTC
size: .; V: TRBV20-1; D: .; J: TRBJ2-7; CDR3: CSLNRRADNEQYF; DNA: TGCAGCCTAAATCGAAGGGCTGACAATGAGCAGTACTTC
size: .; V: TRBV20-1; D: .; J: TRBJ1-2; CDR3: CSAKKSGAVTSGYTF; DNA: TGCAGTGCCAAAAAATCCGGGGCCGTTACATCTGGCTACACCTTC
size: .; V: TRBV6-6; D: TRBD1; J: TRBJ2-7; CDR3: CASNGQGRAYEQYF; DNA: TGTGCCAGCAATGGACAGGGGAGAGCATACGAGCAGTACTTC
size: .; V: TRBV3-1; D: .; J: TRBJ2-5; CDR3: CASSQEWELVETQYF; DNA: TGTGCCAGCAGCCAAGAGTGGGAACTAGTGGAGACCCAGTACTTC
size: few; V: TRBV20-1; D: .; J: TRBJ1-1; CDR3: CSARDWDGAEKNTEAFF; DNA: TGCAGTGCTAGAGATTGGGATGGGGCAGAGAAGAACACTGAAGCTTTCTTT
size: .; V: TRBV5-1; D: .; J: TRBJ2-1; CDR3: CASSLGLVGLSETDYNEQFF; DNA: TGCGCCAGCAGCTTGGGGCTGGTGGGTTTGTCCGAAACAGATTACAATGAGCAGTTCTTC
size: .; V: TRBV15; D: .; J: TRBJ1-4; CDR3: CATSIRQENEKLFF; DNA: TGTGCCACCAGCATTCGACAGGAGAATGAAAAACTGTTTTTT
size: few; V: TRBV10-3; D: .; J: TRBJ1-2; CDR3: CAIAGRADMDGYTF; DNA: TGTGCCATCGCGGGACGGGCAGACATGGATGGCTACACCTTC
size: few; V: TRBV5-1; D: .; J: TRBJ1-2; CDR3: CASSSDSRYGYTF; DNA: TGCGCCAGCAGCTCGGACAGCCGCTATGGCTACACCTTC
size: .; V: TRBV7-2; D: .; J: TRBJ1-2; CDR3: CASSLDSGAVYTF; DNA: TGTGCCAGCAGCTTAGATTCGGGGGCCGTGTACACCTTC
size: .; V: TRBV9; D: .; J: TRBJ2-1; CDR3: CASSGGRVYNEQFF; DNA: TGTGCCAGCAGCGGGGGACGGGTCTACAATGAGCAGTTCTTC
size: .; V: TRBV6-2/TRBV6-3; D: .; J: TRBJ1-2; CDR3: CASAPVLTGTAYGYTF; DNA: TGTGCCAGCGCTCCCGTCCTGACCGGGACTGCTTATGGCTACACCTTC
size: many; V: TRBV7-9; D: .; J: TRBJ2-1; CDR3: CASSSQGDEQFF; DNA: TGTGCCAGCAGCTCACAGGGAGATGAGCAGTTCTTC
size: few; V: TRBV6-1; D: .; J: TRBJ1-1; CDR3: CASSWVTEAFF; DNA: TGTGCCAGCTCCTGGGTCACTGAAGCTTTCTTT
size: .; V: TRBV20-1; D: TRBD2; J: TRBJ2-5; CDR3: CSARTRLDSGGAGETQYF; DNA: TGCAGTGCTAGGACCCGCTTGGATAGCGGGGGGGCCGGAGAGACCCAGTACTTC
size: .; V: TRBV7-9; D: .; J: TRBJ1-2; CDR3: CASSLSQDSDGYTF; DNA: TGTGCCAGCAGCCTCAGTCAAGATTCCGATGGCTACACCTTC
size: .; V: TRBV13; D: .; J: TRBJ2-1; CDR3: CASSLGLAVRPKKETQFF; DNA: TGTGCCAGCAGCTTAGGGCTAGCCGTTCGCCCAAAAAAAGAGACCCAGTTCTTC
size: .; V: TRBV4-1; D: .; J: TRBJ2-1; CDR3: CASSHTIAGPYNEQFF; DNA: TGCGCCAGCAGCCATACAATCGCGGGTCCCTACAATGAGCAGTTCTTC
size: .; V: TRBV9; D: TRBD2; J: TRBJ2-2; CDR3: CASSVFPLHWTSGGVSNTGELFF; DNA: TGTGCCAGCAGCGTTTTCCCCCTCCATTGGACTAGCGGGGGGGTGTCGAACACCGGGGAGCTGTTTTTT
size: .; V: TRBV24-1; D: .; J: TRBJ1-2; CDR3: CATGTRTHYGYTF; DNA: TGTGCCACCGGTACCAGGACGCACTATGGCTACACCTTC
size: .; V: TRBV24-1; D: .; J: TRBJ2-5; CDR3: CATSKGWETQYF; DNA: TGTGCCACCAGTAAGGGGTGGGAGACCCAGTACTTC
size: few; V: TRBV28; D: .; J: TRBJ2-1; CDR3: CASSGAPGVPYNEQFF; DNA: TGTGCCAGCAGTGGGGCCCCAGGGGTTCCCTACAATGAGCAGTTCTTC
size: .; V: TRBV6-5; D: TRBD1; J: TRBJ1-6; CDR3: CASSYMAGGSNSPLHF; DNA: TGTGCCAGCAGTTACATGGCAGGGGGTAGTAATTCACCCCTCCACTTT
size: few; V: TRBV6-6; D: .; J: TRBJ2-7; CDR3: CASSYVQFQYF; DNA: TGTGCCAGCAGTTACGTCCAGTTCCAGTACTTC
size: .; V: TRBV6-6; D: .; J: TRBJ2-1; CDR3: CASSYQPTVNEQFF; DNA: TGTGCCAGCAGTTACCAACCGACAGTTAATGAGCAGTTCTTC
size: few; V: TRBV7-6; D: .; J: TRBJ1-2; CDR3: CASSPSVGYGYTF; DNA: TGTGCCAGCAGTCCGTCGGTGGGCTATGGCTACACCTTC
size: few; V: TRBV6-5; D: .; J: TRBJ2-5; CDR3: CASGRTRQETQYF; DNA: TGTGCCAGCGGGAGGACACGTCAAGAGACCCAGTACTTC
size: .; V: TRBV6-2/TRBV6-3; D: TRBD2; J: TRBJ2-7; CDR3: CASSSWGLGGDRYEQYF; DNA: TGTGCCAGCAGTTCCTGGGGACTAGGGGGAGATCGCTACGAGCAGTACTTC
size: .; V: TRBV2; D: TRBD2; J: TRBJ2-5; CDR3: CALNSGAETQYF; DNA: TGTGCCCTTAATAGCGGGGCAGAGACCCAGTACTTC
size: .; V: TRBV2; D: .; J: TRBJ1-5; CDR3: CASSVGQGHQPQHF; DNA: TGTGCCAGCAGTGTAGGCCAGGGGCATCAGCCCCAGCATTTT
size: few; V: TRBV29-1; D: .; J: TRBJ2-5; CDR3: CSALKGGETQYF; DNA: TGCAGCGCCCTAAAGGGGGGAGAGACCCAGTACTTC
size: .; V: TRBV28; D: .; J: TRBJ2-7; CDR3: CASGSPMQGGYEQYF; DNA: TGTGCCAGCGGTTCCCCGATGCAAGGGGGCTACGAGCAGTACTTC
size: .; V: TRBV2; D: .; J: TRBJ2-7; CDR3: CASNERVSYEQYF; DNA: TGTGCCAGCAACGAAAGGGTATCCTACGAGCAGTACTTC
size: .; V: TRBV12-3/TRBV12-4; D: .; J: TRBJ2-1; CDR3: CASSLRDLRVRFF; DNA: TGTGCCAGCAGTTTAAGGGACTTGCGGGTACGGTTCTTC
size: .; V: TRBV24-1; D: .; J: TRBJ2-3; CDR3: CATSDVGTGTDTQYF; DNA: TGTGCCACCAGTGATGTGGGAACAGGGACAGATACGCAGTATTTT
size: .; V: TRBV11-1; D: .; J: TRBJ2-3; CDR3: CASSLDPSVPTDTQYF; DNA: TGTGCCAGCAGCTTAGACCCTAGCGTACCGACAGATACGCAGTATTTT
size: .; V: TRBV24-1; D: .; J: TRBJ2-3; CDR3: CATSDFGRESTDTQYF; DNA: TGTGCCACCAGTGATTTTGGCCGGGAGAGCACAGATACGCAGTATTTT
size: .; V: TRBV6-5; D: .; J: TRBJ2-1; CDR3: CASREDLSSYNEQFF; DNA: TGTGCCAGCAGGGAAGACTTAAGCTCCTACAATGAGCAGTTCTTC
size: few; V: TRBV4-3; D: TRBD2; J: TRBJ2-1; CDR3: CASSQDGAGGRREQFF; DNA: TGCGCCAGCAGCCAAGATGGAGCGGGGGGACGGCGGGAGCAGTTCTTC